This TCR beta chain was profiled in a study of T cell clonality in common variable immunodeficiency. Study-level points and caveats: TCRbeta clonality was increased in CVID versus healthy controls.

Heparinized whole blood, about 5 to 8.5 ml, came from each donor. This clone was recorded at least ten times. What it recognizes is unknown. The read ends 3 residues shy of where the CDR3 ends; the end is completed using the germline J gene. Assay used: immunoSEQ multiplex PCR; TCRdb lists only in-frame clones, some missing. This repertoire holds approximately 44,000 clones, and none appear only once. Germline V lookup: CDR1 DFQATT, CDR2 SNEGSKA (reference sequence). Unmatched junction bases numbered 8, after V lost 3 bases and J lost 5 bases. This CDR3 spans 16 amino acids. Source material: peripheral blood mononuclear cells. The V and J genes are TRBV20-1 and TRBJ2-2, with 11 bases lining up with TRBD2. The sequence derives from a person aged 18-70 years in good health. CDR3 loop: CSASDPRLAGTGELFF. The CDR3 DNA, read in part, is TGCAGTGCTAGTGATCCCAGACTAGCGGGAACCGGGGAG.